The rows below give T cell receptor beta chains drawn from one sample of a study of T cells in Graves' hyperthyroidism and ophthalmopathy. TCRdb redid the calling of the multiplex PCR reads with MiXCR, one entry per CDR3 protein. Of 500,000 to 650,000 distinct CDR3 sequences detected, about 15% appear once; the ten largest clones hold around 13%. The sequencing input was blood. These receptors originate from a woman aged 40 to 50 with Graves' hyperthyroidism. The CDR3 runs from the conserved cysteine through the conserved F or W. A D gene is named only where the DNA matches it firmly. Expanded clones get a size class; other rows say once, few or many, or leave the size out.

J gene | D gene | clone size | V gene | CDR3 protein | CDR3 DNA
TRBJ2-1 | TRBD2 | many | TRBV20-1 | CSAPPGLGDEQFF | TGCAGTGCCCCACCGGGACTAGGCGATGAGCAGTTCTTC
TRBJ2-1 | TRBD2 | many | TRBV20-1 | CSASQPTSGSYNEQFF | TGCAGTGCTAGCCAGCCAACTAGCGGCTCCTACAATGAGCAGTTCTTC
TRBJ2-3 | TRBD2 | - | TRBV4-2 | CASSQDPAGVTDTQYF | TGTGCCAGCAGCCAAGATCCAGCGGGAGTTACAGATACGCAGTATTTT
TRBJ2-4 | - | - | TRBV10-1 | CASSGPSKNIQYF | TGCGCCAGCAGTGGGCCTTCTAAAAACATTCAGTACTTC
TRBJ2-4 | - | many | TRBV7-2 | CASSIQGTLAKNIQYF | TGTGCCAGCAGCATACAGGGTACTCTAGCCAAAAACATTCAGTACTTC
TRBJ2-1 | TRBD2 | few | TRBV29-1 | CSVEEVSGAYNEQFF | TGCAGCGTTGAGGAGGTTAGCGGGGCATACAATGAGCAGTTCTTC
TRBJ2-1 | TRBD1 | few | TRBV3-1 | CASSRNRGLFSYNEQFF | TGTGCCAGCAGCCGCAACAGGGGGCTTTTCTCCTACAATGAGCAGTTCTTC
TRBJ2-7 | - | many | TRBV6-2/TRBV6-3 | CASSYLLTNLSYGEQYF | TGTGCCAGCAGTTACCTTCTTACTAACCTTTCCTACGGCGAGCAGTACTTC
TRBJ2-5 | TRBD2 | few | TRBV9 | CASSVGPGGETQYF | TGTGCCAGCAGCGTAGGTCCGGGAGGGGAGACCCAGTACTTC
TRBJ1-2 | TRBD1 | few | TRBV12-3/TRBV12-4 | CASNAGTGRLYGYTF | TGTGCCAGCAACGCCGGGACAGGGCGGCTCTATGGCTACACCTTC
TRBJ2-7 | - | many | TRBV5-1 | CASSLDWGYEQYF | TGCGCCAGCAGCTTGGATTGGGGGTACGAGCAGTACTTC
TRBJ2-5 | TRBD2 | - | TRBV30 | CAWSRSGLAGESQYF | TGTGCCTGGAGTCGTTCAGGGCTAGCGGGAGAGTCCCAGTACTTC
TRBJ2-2 | - | many | TRBV2 | CASSRDTANTGELFF | TGTGCCAGCAGCCGGGACACGGCGAACACCGGGGAGCTGTTTTTT
TRBJ2-1 | - | few | TRBV2 | CASSERAEQFF | TGTGCCAGCAGTGAAAGGGCGGAGCAGTTCTTC
TRBJ2-3 | - | - | TRBV9 | CASSVTRGGTDTQYF | TGTGCCAGCAGCGTCACGAGAGGGGGCACAGATACGCAGTATTTT
TRBJ2-7 | TRBD2 | many | TRBV3-1 | CASSHSVPGLARYEQYF | TGTGCCAGCAGCCACTCCGTTCCGGGACTAGCGCGGTACGAGCAGTACTTC
TRBJ2-7 | - | - | TRBV20-1 | CSARDSTLGVEEQYF | TGCAGTGCTAGAGATTCCACGCTGGGGGTCGAAGAGCAGTACTTC
TRBJ2-3 | - | few | TRBV4-1 | CASSPLGQGLPDTQYF | TGCGCCAGCAGCCCGCTAGGGCAGGGGTTGCCAGATACGCAGTATTTT
TRBJ2-5 | TRBD2 | many | TRBV20-1 | CSARDPRRGRAGETQYF | TGCAGTGCTAGAGATCCACGGCGCGGGAGGGCCGGGGAGACCCAGTACTTC
TRBJ2-5 | - | many | TRBV20-1 | CSARSGVGETQYF | TGCAGTGCCCGGTCAGGGGTTGGAGAGACCCAGTACTTC
TRBJ1-6 | - | few | TRBV9 | CASSVEGVPGMNSPLHF | TGTGCCAGCAGCGTAGAGGGGGTACCGGGGATGAATTCACCCCTCCACTTT
TRBJ2-2 | TRBD2 | - | TRBV7-8 | CASSPHRGLAGGPGTGELFF | TGTGCCAGCAGCCCCCACAGGGGGCTAGCGGGAGGGCCGGGCACCGGGGAGCTGTTTTTT
TRBJ2-1 | TRBD2 | - | TRBV3-1 | CASSQDLSGLGKFF | TGTGCCAGCAGCCAAGATCTATCGGGACTAGGGAAGTTCTTC
TRBJ1-4 | TRBD1 | - | TRBV4-1 | CASLPGQGWTNEKLFF | TGCGCCAGCCTGCCGGGACAGGGTTGGACTAATGAAAAACTGTTTTTT
TRBJ2-7 | TRBD1 | many | TRBV12-3/TRBV12-4 | CASTYGTVYEQYF | TGTGCCAGCACCTACGGGACAGTCTACGAGCAGTACTTC
TRBJ1-1 | - | - | TRBV20-1 | CSAKLVDIEAFF | TGCAGTGCGAAGCTCGTTGACATAGAAGCTTTCTTT
TRBJ1-5 | - | many | TRBV7-2 | CASSLDLGNWGNQPQHF | TGTGCCAGCAGCTTAGATCTGGGTAACTGGGGCAATCAGCCCCAGCATTTT
TRBJ2-1 | - | once | TRBV9 | CASSVALEVSYNEQFF | TGTGCCAGCAGCGTAGCACTGGAGGTCTCCTACAATGAGCAGTTCTTC
TRBJ2-1 | TRBD2 | few | TRBV4-2 | CASSQALAGAGNEQFF | TGTGCCAGCAGCCAAGCTCTAGCGGGAGCAGGGAATGAGCAGTTCTTC
TRBJ1-1 | - | many | TRBV10-1 | CARIESEAFF | TGCGCCAGGATCGAGTCTGAAGCTTTCTTT
TRBJ1-1 | - | many | TRBV20-1 | CSARQVNTEAFF | TGCAGTGCTAGACAGGTTAACACTGAAGCTTTCTTT
TRBJ2-7 | TRBD1 | many | TRBV7-9 | CASSLTGPEQYF | TGTGCCAGCAGCTTGACAGGGCCCGAGCAGTACTTC
TRBJ2-1 | TRBD2 | many | TRBV3-1 | CASSQDALAGTEQFF | TGTGCCAGCAGCCAAGACGCTCTAGCGGGAACTGAGCAGTTCTTC
TRBJ2-2 | - | few | TRBV14 | CASSQSGYTGELFF | TGTGCCAGCAGCCAGTCGGGTTACACCGGGGAGCTGTTTTTT
TRBJ2-1 | TRBD2 | many | TRBV20-1 | CSASLAGGYEQFF | TGCAGCGCAAGTCTAGCGGGAGGATACGAGCAGTTCTTC
TRBJ2-3 | TRBD1 | many | TRBV28 | CASSPMGQGRWDTQYF | TGTGCCAGCAGCCCCATGGGACAGGGAAGGTGGGATACGCAGTATTTT
TRBJ2-7 | - | many | TRBV20-1 | CSARDIAESSYEQYF | TGCAGTGCTAGAGATATAGCGGAAAGCTCCTACGAGCAGTACTTC
TRBJ2-5 | - | few | TRBV5-1 | CASRPLQGRKETQYF | TGCGCCAGCAGGCCTTTACAGGGGAGGAAAGAGACCCAGTACTTC
TRBJ1-1 | - | many | TRBV27 | CASSLLSQGPPLDTEAFF | TGTGCCAGCAGTTTATTAAGCCAGGGCCCACCCTTGGACACTGAAGCTTTCTTT
TRBJ2-3 | TRBD2 | - | TRBV6-1 | CASIRDYTDTQYF | TGTGCCAGCATTAGGGACTACACAGATACGCAGTATTTT
TRBJ2-3 | - | - | TRBV9 | CASSVGGDTQYF | TGTGCCAGCAGCGTGGGGGGAGATACGCAGTATTTT
TRBJ2-7 | - | many | TRBV3-1 | CASSPLTGGEQYF | TGTGCCAGCAGCCCGTTGACGGGCGGCGAGCAGTACTTC
TRBJ2-7 | - | - | TRBV20-1 | CSASVAGTYEQYF | TGCAGTGCTAGCGTGGCCGGGACCTACGAGCAGTACTTC
TRBJ2-1 | - | many | TRBV3-1 | CASSRTGMGGNEQFF | TGTGCCAGCAGCAGGACAGGGATGGGGGGGAATGAGCAGTTCTTC
TRBJ2-3 | - | many | TRBV7-2 | CASSLMGDTQYF | TGTGCCAGCAGCTTAATGGGAGATACGCAGTATTTT
TRBJ1-4 | TRBD1 | - | TRBV28 | CANRSGGANEKLFF | TGTGCCAACAGGTCAGGGGGCGCGAATGAAAAACTGTTTTTT
TRBJ2-2 | TRBD1 | - | TRBV18 | CASSPSDRGLVTGELFF | TGTGCCAGCTCACCATCCGACAGGGGGCTCGTCACCGGGGAGCTGTTTTTT
TRBJ2-2 | - | many | TRBV2 | CASKEGLMNTGELFF | TGTGCCAGCAAGGAGGGATTGATGAACACCGGGGAGCTGTTTTTT
TRBJ1-1 | - | many | TRBV20-1 | CSARAGFTEAFF | TGCAGTGCTAGAGCAGGGTTCACTGAAGCTTTCTTT
TRBJ2-1 | - | many | TRBV6-1 | CASSEFAPNSYNEQFF | TGTGCCAGCAGTGAATTTGCTCCAAACTCCTACAATGAGCAGTTCTTC
TRBJ1-3 | - | - | TRBV3-1 | CASSQVSDTIYF | TGTGCCAGCAGCCAAGTTTCTGACACCATATATTTT
TRBJ1-1 | - | many | TRBV6-2/TRBV6-3 | CASSYQVHNTEAFF | TGTGCCAGCAGTTACCAGGTTCACAACACTGAAGCTTTCTTT
TRBJ2-2 | - | once | TRBV18 | CASSPTTLDTGELFF | TGTGCCAGCTCACCCACCACATTGGACACCGGGGAGCTGTTTTTT
TRBJ2-3 | TRBD2 | many | TRBV18 | CASSPITSGSVTQYF | TGTGCCAGCTCACCTATCACTAGCGGGAGTGTTACGCAGTATTTT
TRBJ1-4 | - | many | TRBV6-1 | CASNTRATNEKLFF | TGTGCCAGCAACACACGCGCAACTAATGAAAAACTGTTTTTT
TRBJ1-6 | - | many | TRBV20-1 | CSASGGSFNSPLHF | TGCAGTGCTAGTGGGGGTAGTTTCAATTCACCCCTCCACTTT
TRBJ2-3 | - | many | TRBV7-9 | CASSVQQGGGGDTQYF | TGTGCCAGCAGCGTTCAACAGGGAGGAGGTGGAGATACGCAGTATTTT
TRBJ1-6 | TRBD1 | few | TRBV3-1 | CASSKQTGVDSPLHF | TGTGCCAGCAGCAAACAGACAGGGGTAGACTCACCCCTCCACTTT
TRBJ1-2 | - | many | TRBV28 | CASSLQGWGYTF | TGTGCCAGCAGTCTCCAGGGGTGGGGCTACACCTTC
TRBJ1-3 | - | many | TRBV20-1 | CSAASSRLSGNTIYF | TGCAGTGCTGCCTCCTCGCGACTCTCTGGAAACACCATATATTTT